This passage covers 18 T cell receptor beta chains from one sample sequenced in a study of blood T cell repertoires in COVID-19 (dated by TCRdb to 2018 to 2021). Libraries were built with the immunoSEQ multiplex PCR assay. As stored in TCRdb, this immuneACCESS dataset retains in-frame rearrangements with V and J assigned. A fraction of the clones does not appear; measured against another copy, unresolved V genes explain less than half of the discrepancy, and the remainder lacks a known reason. The sample data list about 42,000 clones, and around 88% of these were observed just once. Roughly 3.9% of the sample is in the top ten clones. Sequenced input: peripheral blood. The source of these receptors is a human donor in a cohort sampled during active COVID-19.

This CDR3 is CASGRMTSFPRTGELFF. CDR3 nucleotide sequence: TGCGCCAGCGGGCGGATGACTAGTTTCCCTCGGACCGGGGAGCTGTTTTTT. The chain joins TRBV5-1 to TRBJ2-2; a weak D match, TRBD2 (6 bases). This CDR3 is built from 17 residues. CDR1 and CDR2 (germline): SGHRS, YFSETQ. Deletions cut 7 bases from V and 5 bases from J, with 24 bases between.

This chain uses TRBV9 with TRBJ2-1; 9 nucleotides align to TRBD1. Germline trimming cut 3 bases from V and 3 bases from J; bases unmatched to any gene: 4. The CDR3 loop spans 15 amino acids. Looked up from germline, CDR1 is SGDLS and CDR2 is YYNGEE. The CDR3 nucleotides are TGTGCCAGCAGCGAGGGGGACAGGGTCTACAATGAGCAGTTCTTC. It encodes CASSEGDRVYNEQFF.

The CDR3 nucleotides are TGCGCCAGCAGCTTGGTACCGCTAGCGATGAATGAGCAGTTCTTC. Its protein product is CASSLVPLAMNEQFF. V and J are TRBV5-1 and TRBJ2-1; D is perhaps TRBD2 (6 bases). This CDR3 is 15 amino acids long. V was trimmed by 0 bases and J by 7 bases, leaving 14 bases between them. CDR1 SGHRS and CDR2 YFSETQ come from the germline V gene.

The V call is TRBV20-1, the J call TRBJ2-4; possibly TRBD2 for D (6 bases). Deletions cut 4 bases from V and 14 bases from J, with 15 bases between. Germline V gene data show CDR1 as DFQATT and CDR2 as SNEGSKA (reference sequence). The CDR3 consists of 11 residues. This chain's CDR3 is CSATSLGTEYF. The CDR3 DNA is TGCAGTGCTACTTCCCTAGGGACTGAGTACTTC.

The chain couples TRBV6-4 to TRBJ2-7, with no clear D. V lost 4 bases to trimming and J lost 5 bases, with 9 bases between them. The germline gives CDR1 MRHNA, CDR2 SNTAGT. The CDR3 loop spans 12 amino acids. The DNA of the CDR3 is TGTGCCAGCAGTGTCAGGTACCACGAGCAGTACTTC. Its translation: CASSVRYHEQYF.

This rearrangement joins TRBV6-1 to TRBJ1-1; a weak D match, TRBD1 (6 bases). The V and J ends lost 2 bases and 0 bases respectively, with 10 bases between them. The germline CDR1 and CDR2 sequences are MNHNS and SASEGT. The CDR3 has 15 residues. In nucleotides, the CDR3 is TGTGCCAGCAGTGAAAGACAGGCTTTGAACACTGAAGCTTTCTTT. Encoded protein: CASSERQALNTEAFF.

This rearrangement joins TRBV2 to TRBJ2-1, with 9 nucleotides matching TRBD1. Germline V gene sequence: CDR1 SNHLY, CDR2 FYNNEI. V shed 10 bases, J shed 2 bases, and the junction held 9 bases outside the gene matches. This CDR3 has 15 residues. CDR3 coding DNA: TGTGCCACCACGAGGACAGGGGTAACCTACAATGAGCAGTTCTTC. Its translation is CATTRTGVTYNEQFF.

The chain recombines TRBV12-3 or TRBV12-4 with TRBJ2-1; D possibly corresponds to TRBD2 (5 bases). Trimming took 6 bases from V and 2 from J, leaving 5 bases between them. This CDR3 contains 12 residues. CDR3 bases: TGTGCCAGCAGGACTACCTACAATGAGCAGTTCTTC. Amino acid sequence: CASRTTYNEQFF.

This chain links TRBV6-6 with TRBJ2-1; TRBD2 agrees at 10 bases. V trimming: 4 bases; J trimming: 7 bases; junction bases outside the gene matches: 7. The CDR3 is 15 residues long. Per the germline V gene, CDR1 is MNHNY and CDR2 is SVGAGI (reference sequence). The CDR3, as DNA: TGTGCCAGCAGTTCTAGAGCGGGGGGGGGAAATGAGCAGTTCTTC. Encoded protein: CASSSRAGGGNEQFF.

This sequence joins TRBV20-1 and TRBJ1-1; D gene unclear. The CDR3 spans 13 residues. The germline CDR1 and CDR2 sequences are DFQATT and SNEGSKA (reference sequence). Trimming cost V 3 bases and J 2 bases, with 10 bases left between them. CDR3 sequence reads: CSASITVNTEAFF. CDR3 nucleotide sequence: TGCAGTGCTAGTATAACAGTTAACACTGAAGCTTTCTTT.

The chain couples TRBV4-3 to TRBJ2-1, with TRBD2 identical over 10 bases. The CDR3 is 17 residues long. J lost 4 bases, V lost 0 bases, and 6 bases had no gene match. The germline gives CDR1 LGHNA, CDR2 YSLEER. The CDR3 coding sequence is TGCGCCAGCAGCCAAGACTTTACTAGCGGGGTATACAATGAGCAGTTCTTC. It codes for CASSQDFTSGVYNEQFF.

The gene calls are TRBV28 and TRBJ1-2; TRBD1 aligns across 10 bases. Germline assignment: CDR1 MDHEN and CDR2 SYDVKM. V was clipped by 3 bases and J by 7 bases; unmatched bases: 14. The CDR3 consists of 17 residues. The CDR3 is CASSLTGGEGIESGYTF. The CDR3 DNA is TGTGCCAGCAGTTTGACAGGGGGCGAAGGAATTGAAAGTGGCTACACCTTC.

The chain couples TRBV5-5 to TRBJ1-1, with D maybe TRBD1 (5 bases). This CDR3 contains 13 residues. Germline loops: CDR1 SGHKS, CDR2 YYEKEE (reference sequence). V was shortened by 3 bases and J by 8 bases, with 14 bases between the two germline ends. The CDR3 DNA sequence: TGTGCCAGCAGCTGGGGACTTAATCTAGAAGCTTTCTTT. Translated, it gives CASSWGLNLEAFF.

This clone was detected a few times. V usage is TRBV7-6 and J usage is TRBJ2-2; 9 bases line up with TRBD2. Trimming cost V 2 bases and J 2 bases; bases outside gene matches: 6. There are 17 residues in the CDR3. Germline assignment: CDR1 SGHVS and CDR2 FNYEAQ. CDR3 region: CASSLIPSGANTGELFF. The CDR3 DNA follows: TGTGCCAGCAGCTTAATCCCTAGCGGGGCTAACACCGGGGAGCTGTTTTTT.

The V and J genes are TRBV2 and TRBJ2-5; D may be TRBD1 (6 bases). The ends were cut back, 5 bases at V and 4 bases at J, with 14 bases in the middle. CDR3 length: 14 amino acids. Germline-derived CDR1 and CDR2 are SNHLY and FYNNEI. In DNA form, the CDR3 reads TGTGCCAGCAGTCCCACGTCAGGGGTAGAGACCCAGTACTTC. This codes for CASSPTSGVETQYF.

The rearrangement joins TRBV2 to TRBJ2-3; TRBD2 is a possible D gene (6 bases). Trimming took 5 bases from V and 0 from J, leaving 21 bases between them. The CDR3 spans 18 residues. CDR1 SNHLY and CDR2 FYNNEI come from the germline V gene. The CDR3 bases are TGTGCCAGCAGTCGACTAGTTCGTTTAGGGTATAGCACAGATACGCAGTATTTT. Its translation is CASSRLVRLGYSTDTQYF.

The gene calls are TRBV4-3 and TRBJ1-1, with a possible D match to TRBD1 (6 bases). Germline V lookup: CDR1 LGHNA, CDR2 YSLEER. V was pared by 0 bases and J by 6 bases, with 14 bases between. The CDR3 runs to 15 residues. The CDR3 DNA reads as TGCGCCAGCAGCCAAGATCACAGGGCGCGATCTGAAGCTTTCTTT. This sequence encodes CASSQDHRARSEAFF.

V is TRBV4-2 and J is TRBJ2-3, with TRBD2 matching 12 bases. Germline V CDR1 and CDR2: LGHNA, YNFKEQ. V lost 4 bases and J lost 2; bases outside the gene matches: 7. CDR3 length: 17 residues. The CDR3 region is CASSRPGLAGITDTQYF. As DNA, the CDR3 is TGTGCCAGCAGCCGCCCTGGACTAGCGGGAATCACAGATACGCAGTATTTT.